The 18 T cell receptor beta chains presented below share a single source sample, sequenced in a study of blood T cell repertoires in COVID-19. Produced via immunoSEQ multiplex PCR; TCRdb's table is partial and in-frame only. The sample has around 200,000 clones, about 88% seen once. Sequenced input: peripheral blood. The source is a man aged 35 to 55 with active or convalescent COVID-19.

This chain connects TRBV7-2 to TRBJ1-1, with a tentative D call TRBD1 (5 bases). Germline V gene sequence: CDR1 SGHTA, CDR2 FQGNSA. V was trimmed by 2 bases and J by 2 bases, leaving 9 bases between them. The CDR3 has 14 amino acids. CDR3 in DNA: TGTGCCAGCAGCTTAAACAGGATTAACACTGAAGCTTTCTTT. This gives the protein CASSLNRINTEAFF. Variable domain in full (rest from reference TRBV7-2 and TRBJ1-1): GAGVSQSPSNKVTEKGKDVELRCDPISGHTALYWYRQSLGQGLEFLIYFQGNSAPDKSGLPSDRFSAERTGGSVSTLTIQRTQQEDSAVYLCASSLNRINTEAFFGQGTRLTVV.

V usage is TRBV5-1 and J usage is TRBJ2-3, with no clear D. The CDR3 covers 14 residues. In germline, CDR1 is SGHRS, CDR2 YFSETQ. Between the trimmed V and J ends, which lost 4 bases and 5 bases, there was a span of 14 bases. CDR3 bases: TGCGCCAGCAGCCCCGGAGCATTTGGAGATACGCAGTATTTT. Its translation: CASSPGAFGDTQYF.

The CDR3 loop is CASSLGGAPHHEQFF. The DNA for the CDR3 is TGTGCCAGCTCCCTGGGGGGGGCCCCCCACCATGAGCAGTTCTTC. This chain uses TRBV9 with TRBJ2-1, with D perhaps matching TRBD2 (7 bases). V shed 7 bases and J shed 8 bases, with 22 bases lying between them. Germline values: CDR1 SGDLS, CDR2 YYNGEE. There are 15 residues in the CDR3.

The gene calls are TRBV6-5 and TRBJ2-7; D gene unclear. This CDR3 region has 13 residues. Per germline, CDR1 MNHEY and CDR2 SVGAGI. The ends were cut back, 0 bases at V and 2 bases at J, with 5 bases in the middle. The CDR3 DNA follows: TGTGCCAGCAGTTACTCTGTCGCCTACGAGCAGTACTTC. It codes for CASSYSVAYEQYF.

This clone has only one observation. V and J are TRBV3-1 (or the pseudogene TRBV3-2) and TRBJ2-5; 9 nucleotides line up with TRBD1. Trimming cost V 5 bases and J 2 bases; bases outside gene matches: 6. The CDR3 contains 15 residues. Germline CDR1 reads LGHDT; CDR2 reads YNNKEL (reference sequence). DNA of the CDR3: TGTGCCAGCAGCAGGCCCGGGACAGGGCAAGAGACCCAGTACTTC. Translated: CASSRPGTGQETQYF.

The CDR3 region is CASSVGFGGRAPGELFF. The DNA of the CDR3 is TGTGCCAGCAGCGTAGGTTTCGGGGGAAGGGCCCCCGGGGAGCTGTTTTTT. The chain combines TRBV9 with TRBJ2-2, with a tentative D call TRBD2 (6 bases). This CDR3 is built from 17 residues. The V and J ends lost 0 bases and 6 bases respectively, with 18 bases between them. Germline CDR1 and CDR2: SGDLS and YYNGEE.

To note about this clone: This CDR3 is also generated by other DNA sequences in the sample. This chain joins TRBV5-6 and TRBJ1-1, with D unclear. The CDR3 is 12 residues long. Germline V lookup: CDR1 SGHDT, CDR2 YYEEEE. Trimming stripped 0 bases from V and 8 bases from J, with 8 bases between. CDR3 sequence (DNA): TGTGCCAGCAGCTTGGGGACGGGGGAAGCTTTCTTT. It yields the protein CASSLGTGEAFF.

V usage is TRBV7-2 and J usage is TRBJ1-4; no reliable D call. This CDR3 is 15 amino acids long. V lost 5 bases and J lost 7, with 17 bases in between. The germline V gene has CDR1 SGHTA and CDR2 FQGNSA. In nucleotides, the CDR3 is TGTGCCAGCAGCCCCCATGCGGGTCCGGGTGAAAAACTGTTTTTT. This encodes CASSPHAGPGEKLFF.

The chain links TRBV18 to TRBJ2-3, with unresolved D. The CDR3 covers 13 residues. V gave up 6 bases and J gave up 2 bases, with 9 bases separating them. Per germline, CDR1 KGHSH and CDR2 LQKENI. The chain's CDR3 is CASSLVVTDTQYF. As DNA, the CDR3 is TGTGCCAGCTCTTTGGTAGTCACAGATACGCAGTATTTT.

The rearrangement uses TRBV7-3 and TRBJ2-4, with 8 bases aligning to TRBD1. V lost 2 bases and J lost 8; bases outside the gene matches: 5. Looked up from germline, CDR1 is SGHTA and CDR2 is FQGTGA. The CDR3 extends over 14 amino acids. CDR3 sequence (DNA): TGTGCCAGCAGCTTAGAAGACAGGGGTGACATTCAGTACTTC. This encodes CASSLEDRGDIQYF.

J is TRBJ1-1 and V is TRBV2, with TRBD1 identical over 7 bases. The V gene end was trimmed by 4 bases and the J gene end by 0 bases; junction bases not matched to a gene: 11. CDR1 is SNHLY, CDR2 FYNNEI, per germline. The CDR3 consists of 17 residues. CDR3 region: CASSGGRGQQLNTEAFF. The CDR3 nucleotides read TGTGCCAGCAGTGGCGGGCGGGGACAGCAATTGAACACTGAAGCTTTCTTT.

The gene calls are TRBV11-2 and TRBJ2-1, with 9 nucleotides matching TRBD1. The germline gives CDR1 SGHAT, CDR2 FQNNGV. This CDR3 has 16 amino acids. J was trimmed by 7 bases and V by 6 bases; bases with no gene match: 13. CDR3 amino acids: CASREPGQGRKNEQFF. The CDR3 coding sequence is TGTGCCAGCAGAGAACCGGGACAGGGTCGGAAGAATGAGCAGTTCTTC.

This CDR3 reads CASSLSQGPYEQYF. In DNA, the CDR3 is TGTGCCAGCAGTTTATCACAGGGGCCCTACGAGCAGTACTTC. The chain couples TRBV27 to TRBJ2-7; TRBD1 agrees at 7 bases. The ends lost 0 bases at V and 2 bases at J; junction bases unmatched: 1. This CDR3 spans 14 amino acids. Per germline, CDR1 MNHEY and CDR2 SMNVEV (reference sequence).

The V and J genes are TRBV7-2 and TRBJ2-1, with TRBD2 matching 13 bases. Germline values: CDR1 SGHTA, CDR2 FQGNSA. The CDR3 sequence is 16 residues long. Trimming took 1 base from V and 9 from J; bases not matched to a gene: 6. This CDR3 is CASSLVLLAGGIEQFF. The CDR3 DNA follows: TGTGCCAGCAGCTTAGTACTACTAGCGGGAGGGATTGAGCAGTTCTTC.

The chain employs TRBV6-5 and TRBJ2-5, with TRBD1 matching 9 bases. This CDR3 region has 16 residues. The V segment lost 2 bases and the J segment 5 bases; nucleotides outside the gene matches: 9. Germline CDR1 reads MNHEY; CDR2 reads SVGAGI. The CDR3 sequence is CASSYDIGTGRETQYF. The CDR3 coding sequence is TGTGCCAGCAGTTACGATATCGGGACAGGGAGGGAGACCCAGTACTTC.

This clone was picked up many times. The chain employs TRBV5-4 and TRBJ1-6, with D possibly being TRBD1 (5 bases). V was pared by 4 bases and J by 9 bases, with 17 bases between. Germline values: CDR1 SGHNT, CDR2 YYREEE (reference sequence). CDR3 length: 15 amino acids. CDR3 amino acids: CASSEAADNSSPLHF. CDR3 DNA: TGTGCCAGCAGCGAGGCCGCGGACAACTCTTCACCCCTCCACTTT.

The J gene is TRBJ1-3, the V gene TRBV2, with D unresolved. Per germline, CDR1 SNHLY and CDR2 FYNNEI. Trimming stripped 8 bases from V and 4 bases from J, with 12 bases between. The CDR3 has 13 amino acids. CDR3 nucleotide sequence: TGTGCCAGCCCCGACGGGGTGGGAAACACCATATATTTT. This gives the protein CASPDGVGNTIYF.

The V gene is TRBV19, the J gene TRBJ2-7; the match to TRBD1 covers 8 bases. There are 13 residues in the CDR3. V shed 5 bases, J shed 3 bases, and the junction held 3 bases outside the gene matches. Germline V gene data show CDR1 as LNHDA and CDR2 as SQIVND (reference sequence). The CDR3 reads CASSYTGGYEQYF. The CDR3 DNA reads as TGTGCCAGTAGTTACACAGGGGGCTACGAGCAGTACTTC.